This T cell receptor beta chain comes out of a study of T cells expressing NK-cell markers. This CDR3 region has 18 residues. CDR1 is LGHDT, CDR2 YNNKEL, per germline (reference sequence). The authors generated TCR beta cDNA through 5'RACE template switching with UMIs. TCRdb re-called the 5' RACE reads and catalogs CDR3 proteins one per entry, DNA excluded. The sample includes approximately 380,000 distinct CDR3 sequences. This TCR was sampled from a man aged 18-75 years in good health. Material for sequencing was blood T cells: a sorted CD56 or NKG2C T cell subset, CD4+ or CD8+ T cells, or bulk PBMC T cells (not recorded which). The genes are TRBV3-1 and TRBJ2-1; no DNA is available, so the TRBD2 call from TCRdb remains unchecked. The CDR3 reads CASSQDVLAGSSYNEQFF.